One and the same sample provided the 10 T cell receptor beta chains below, sequenced in a study of T cell responses to AZD1222 COVID-19 vaccine. The assay was immunoSEQ multiplex PCR, and TCRdb's table has in-frame clones only and misses some. The sample consists of around 120,000 clones, approximately 86% of them appearing once. The sequencing used peripheral blood, collected 28 days after the second AZD1222 dose. The receptors stem from an adult who received the AZD1222 COVID-19 vaccine.

This clone appeared once. This chain uses TRBV11-1 with TRBJ2-7, with 7 bases that match TRBD2. The CDR3 loop spans 14 amino acids. V lost 6 bases and J lost 2; bases outside the gene matches: 7. Per germline, CDR1 SGHAT and CDR2 FQDESV (reference sequence). The CDR3 DNA sequence: TGTGCCAGCAGGACGGGAGGAGGCGCCTACGAGCAGTACTTC. This encodes CASRTGGGAYEQYF.

The chain couples TRBV11-2 to TRBJ1-1; TRBD1 is a possible D gene (5 bases). This CDR3 comprises 16 residues. V dropped 4 bases and J dropped 4 bases, with 19 bases sitting between them. Looked up from germline, CDR1 is SGHAT and CDR2 is FQNNGV. The CDR3 DNA reads as TGTGCCAGCAGCTCCTCCTACAGGTCCGGGGGCACTGAAGCTTTCTTT. Translating it yields CASSSSYRSGGTEAFF.

The rearrangement uses TRBV9 and TRBJ2-5; no definite D call. This CDR3 contains 15 residues. Germline V gene data show CDR1 as SGDLS and CDR2 as YYNGEE. Trimming pared 0 bases from V and 6 bases from J, leaving 15 bases between. CDR3 loop: CASSVDTSPQKTQYF. The CDR3 bases are TGTGCCAGCAGCGTAGACACCTCTCCTCAGAAGACCCAGTACTTC.

The V and J genes are TRBV10-3 and TRBJ1-5; 8 bases are shared with TRBD1. CDR1 is ENHRY, CDR2 SYGVKD, per germline. The J segment lost 0 bases and the V segment lost 3 bases, leaving 7 bases of the junction unmatched. CDR3 length equals 17 residues. The DNA of the CDR3 is TGTGCCATCAGTGAAAGACAGGGGCTCGATAGCAATCAGCCCCAGCATTTT. Encoded protein: CAISERQGLDSNQPQHF.

This clone was recorded only once. The rearrangement links TRBV7-9 to TRBJ2-2, with no clear D. CDR3 length: 14 amino acids. The germline CDR1 and CDR2 sequences are SEHNR and FQNEAQ (reference sequence). The V and J ends lost 5 bases and 4 bases respectively, with 11 bases between them. CDR3 in DNA: TGTGCCAGCAGCCCCGACCTGGGCACCGGGGAGCTGTTTTTT. This codes for CASSPDLGTGELFF. Supplemented by reference TRBV7-9 and TRBJ2-2, the full variable domain reads DTGVSQNPRHKITKRGQNVTFRCDPISEHNRLYWYRQTLGQGPEFLTYFQNEAQLEKSRLLSDRFSAERPKGSFSTLEIQRTEQGDSAMYLCASSPDLGTGELFFGEGSRLTVL.

This chain connects TRBV7-9 to TRBJ2-5; D is unclear. V gave up 1 base and J gave up 2 bases, with 8 bases separating them. The length of the CDR3 is 14 residues. Germline V gene data show CDR1 as SEHNR and CDR2 as FQNEAQ (reference sequence). CDR3 coding DNA: TGTGCCAGCAGCTTAGGGTCCGTACAAGAGACCCAGTACTTC. Translated, it gives CASSLGSVQETQYF.

Notes on this clone: One end of the junction does not line up with germline, which may come from a read error. Other nucleotide sequences from this sample produce the same CDR3. The V call is TRBV2, the J call TRBJ2-6, with a tentative D call TRBD1 (5 bases). This CDR3 spans 17 amino acids. CDR1 and CDR2 from the germline V gene are SNHLY and FYNNEI. CDR3 in DNA: TGTGCCAGTAGTGAGGCAGGGTTGAGCTCTGGGGCCAACGTCCTGACTTTC. Its protein product is CASSEAGLSSGANVLTF.

J is TRBJ2-7 and V is TRBV9; possibly TRBD1 for D (5 bases). Germline V lookup: CDR1 SGDLS, CDR2 YYNGEE. V lost 0 bases and J 3 bases, leaving 10 bases between the germline ends. This CDR3 region has 14 residues. As DNA, the CDR3 is TGTGCCAGCAGCGTAGGGACACCTCTCTACGAGCAGTACTTC. Translated: CASSVGTPLYEQYF.

The chain links TRBV11-2 to TRBJ1-2, with a weak D call TRBD1 (5 bases). V dropped 5 bases and J dropped 4 bases, with 11 bases sitting between them. The CDR3 loop spans 13 amino acids. The germline CDR1 and CDR2 sequences are SGHAT and FQNNGV. In DNA form, the CDR3 reads TGTGCCAGCAGCCCGGGTAGGGGCTATGGCTACACCTTC. Translated: CASSPGRGYGYTF.

The chain links TRBV27 to TRBJ2-7; D not certain. The CDR3 has 14 amino acids. V was shortened by 3 bases and J by 2 bases, with 11 bases between the two germline ends. The germline CDR1 and CDR2 sequences are MNHEY and SMNVEV (reference sequence). The CDR3 coding sequence is TGTGCCAGCAGTTTTTTGGAGTCCACCTACGAGCAGTACTTC. Encoded protein: CASSFLESTYEQYF.